A selection of T cell receptor beta chains follows, all from one sample in a study of blood T cells in healthy people across ages. TCRdb re-called the 5' RACE reads through MiXCR, storing one row per CDR3 protein. The table shows roughly 2 million distinct CDR3 sequences, with around 48% occurring only once. The sequencing input was blood. Receptors originate from a woman between 35 and 50 years old in good health. Both conserved end residues are part of each CDR3. D genes are given only for firm matches. Only part of the rows carry a size: once, few, many, or a class if the clone is expanded.

v_gene,abundance,d_gene,j_gene,CDR3aa,CDR3nt
TRBV2,few,NA,TRBJ2-5,CASSETGVGGETQYF,TGTGCCAGCAGTGAAACTGGGGTTGGAGGGGAGACCCAGTACTTC
TRBV20-1,NA,NA,TRBJ1-4,CSARTFNEKLFF,TGCAGTGCCAGGACCTTTAATGAAAAACTGTTTTTT
TRBV24-1,few,NA,TRBJ2-3,CATSDFGLGGDTQYF,TGTGCCACCAGTGATTTTGGACTGGGAGGAGATACGCAGTATTTT
TRBV6-2/TRBV6-3,once,NA,TRBJ2-3,CASSYSNSDTQYF,TGTGCCAGCAGTTACTCGAACTCGGATACGCAGTATTTT
TRBV5-1,NA,NA,TRBJ1-2,CASSLDPLSRWGYTF,TGCGCCAGCAGCTTGGATCCCCTTTCAAGGTGGGGCTACACCTTC
TRBV4-2,NA,TRBD1,TRBJ1-6,CASSQEDGGVTGSSYNSPLHF,TGTGCCAGCAGCCAAGAAGATGGGGGAGTGACAGGGAGCTCCTATAATTCACCCCTCCACTTT
TRBV7-9,NA,NA,TRBJ2-5,CASSAGAVVEAQYF,TGTGCCAGCAGCGCGGGCGCCGTGGTGGAGGCCCAGTACTTC
TRBV10-3,NA,NA,TRBJ2-7,CAISVVGYEQYF,TGTGCCATCAGTGTGGTTGGCTACGAGCAGTACTTC
TRBV7-9,NA,TRBD1,TRBJ2-5,CATEGAETQYF,TGTGCCACCGAGGGGGCAGAGACCCAGTACTTC
TRBV5-1,few,NA,TRBJ2-5,CASSLSWGKETQYF,TGCGCCAGCAGCTTGTCGTGGGGCAAGGAGACCCAGTACTTC
TRBV5-5,NA,TRBD1,TRBJ1-2,CASSSGTVMHGYTF,TGTGCCAGCAGCTCCGGGACAGTCATGCATGGCTACACCTTC
TRBV9,NA,NA,TRBJ1-2,CASSVTGPGMNYGYTF,TGTGCCAGCAGCGTAACAGGGCCAGGGATGAACTATGGCTACACCTTC
TRBV6-2/TRBV6-3,NA,TRBD2,TRBJ2-5,CASSYPGLAAQETQYF,TGTGCCAGCAGTTACCCCGGACTAGCGGCTCAAGAGACCCAGTACTTC
TRBV20-1,NA,NA,TRBJ1-2,CSARGGTNYGYTF,TGCAGTGCTCGCGGGGGGACTAACTATGGCTACACCTTC
TRBV11-1,NA,NA,TRBJ2-1,CASSPTLEKQFF,TGTGCCAGCAGCCCCACCCTAGAGAAGCAGTTCTTC
TRBV6-2/TRBV6-3,NA,NA,TRBJ2-7,CASETGTPYEQYF,TGTGCCAGCGAAACCGGGACACCATACGAGCAGTACTTC
TRBV4-1,NA,TRBD1,TRBJ2-1,CASSRLGNRGNNEQFF,TGCGCCAGCAGCCGCCTTGGGAACAGGGGAAACAATGAGCAGTTCTTC
TRBV4-3,few,NA,TRBJ2-1,CASSQDYRGQRNEDEQFF,TGCGCCAGCAGCCAAGATTACCGAGGGCAGAGAAACGAGGATGAGCAGTTCTTC
TRBV6-5,few,TRBD1,TRBJ1-5,CASSYATGTSNQPQHF,TGTGCCAGCAGTTATGCGACAGGGACAAGCAATCAGCCCCAGCATTTT
TRBV20-1,NA,NA,TRBJ2-4,CSASSLGLNIQYF,TGCAGTGCTAGCAGTCTGGGTTTAAACATTCAGTACTTC
TRBV29-1,few,TRBD1,TRBJ1-2,CSVEVRRPGQPNYGYTF,TGCAGCGTTGAAGTAAGACGACCGGGACAGCCAAACTATGGCTACACCTTC
TRBV3-1,NA,TRBD1,TRBJ2-1,CASSPFSITGTGGYNEQFF,TGTGCCAGCAGCCCCTTTTCTATTACCGGGACAGGGGGATACAATGAGCAGTTCTTC
TRBV6-2/TRBV6-3,few,TRBD1,TRBJ2-7,CASSPADRPYEQYF,TGTGCCAGCAGTCCCGCGGACAGGCCCTACGAGCAGTACTTC
TRBV3-1,few,TRBD2,TRBJ2-5,CASSHWASGEETQYF,TGTGCCAGCAGCCATTGGGCCAGCGGGGAAGAGACCCAGTACTTC
TRBV6-5,few,TRBD2,TRBJ2-7,CASSYSSSGGREQYF,TGTGCCAGCAGTTACTCTTCTAGCGGGGGACGCGAGCAGTACTTC
TRBV9,NA,TRBD1,TRBJ1-4,CAGSVSGTDNEKLFF,TGTGCCGGCAGCGTCTCCGGGACAGATAATGAAAAACTGTTTTTT
TRBV20-1,NA,TRBD2,TRBJ2-7,CSARTQGLVSGEQYF,TGCAGTGCTAGGACTCAGGGACTAGTGTCTGGCGAGCAGTACTTC
TRBV4-3,few,NA,TRBJ2-1,CASSTPRGAPPYNEQFF,TGCGCCAGCAGCACCCCTAGGGGGGCCCCGCCCTACAATGAGCAGTTCTTC
TRBV11-3,few,TRBD2,TRBJ2-1,CASSFGLAGGPQFF,TGTGCCAGCAGCTTCGGCCTAGCGGGGGGACCGCAGTTCTTC
TRBV6-5,NA,NA,TRBJ1-2,CASTRGTRANYGYTF,TGTGCCAGCACTCGTGGGACAAGAGCTAACTATGGCTACACCTTC
TRBV6-1,NA,TRBD1,TRBJ2-5,CASSEDRVVETQYF,TGTGCCAGCAGTGAGGACAGGGTAGTTGAGACCCAGTACTTC
TRBV6-6,NA,NA,TRBJ2-5,CASSYRGFKLHGETQYF,TGTGCCAGCAGTTACCGGGGGTTCAAGTTGCATGGGGAGACCCAGTACTTC
TRBV20-1,NA,TRBD1,TRBJ1-5,CSASPGTGGQPQHF,TGCAGTGCTAGCCCCGGGACAGGCGGTCAGCCCCAGCATTTT
TRBV12-3/TRBV12-4,NA,NA,TRBJ1-1,CASSPTWRTEAFF,TGTGCCAGCAGTCCGACCTGGAGGACTGAAGCTTTCTTT
TRBV2,NA,NA,TRBJ2-1,CASRLDHEQFF,TGTGCCAGCAGGCTAGACCATGAGCAGTTCTTC
TRBV5-6,few,TRBD1,TRBJ2-6,CASSSPGQRRSGANVLTF,TGTGCCAGCAGCTCGCCGGGACAGCGACGGTCTGGGGCCAACGTCCTGACTTTC
TRBV11-2,NA,NA,TRBJ2-7,CASRTPGADGLYEQYF,TGTGCCAGCAGAACCCCCGGGGCAGACGGCCTCTACGAGCAGTACTTC
TRBV28,few,TRBD1,TRBJ2-1,CASSFLDRPREQFF,TGTGCCAGCAGTTTTTTGGACAGGCCCAGGGAGCAGTTCTTC
TRBV20-1,few,NA,TRBJ2-4,CSASSGGSTKQYF,TGCAGTGCTAGCTCCGGGGGATCTACGAAGCAGTACTTC